A single sample is the source of the 18 T cell receptor beta chains below, sequenced in a study of T-cell memory formation after mild COVID-19. MiXCR, run by TCRdb on the 5' RACE reads, gives a single entry per CDR3 protein. The sample includes 560,000 or so distinct CDR3 sequences, 15% to 20% of them seen just once. What was sequenced was PBMCs or a T cell subset sorted from them (not recorded which). Every receptor here comes from an adult woman who had mild COVID-19 (a few samples of this study predate the infection). Cell type and time point are not known.

This rearrangement joins TRBV2 to TRBJ2-7; possible D gene TRBD2, 5 bases. The CDR3 covers 11 residues. Germline CDR1 is SNHLY and CDR2 is FYNNEI. V lost 11 bases, J lost 4 bases, and 12 bases lay in between. The CDR3 DNA follows: TGTGCCTTCTCCCGCGGGTACGAGCAGTACTTC. As protein: CAFSRGYEQYF.

V gene TRBV20-1 combines with J gene TRBJ2-1; 11 nucleotides match TRBD2. Germline trimming cut 6 bases from V and 8 bases from J; bases unmatched to any gene: 12. This CDR3 is 15 amino acids long. Germline loops: CDR1 DFQATT, CDR2 SNEGSKA (reference sequence). In DNA, the CDR3 is TGCAGTGCCCCCCGGCCCGGGACTAGCGGCTATGAGCAGTTCTTC. It codes for CSAPRPGTSGYEQFF.

This clonotype was found a few times. The genes are TRBV5-6 and TRBJ2-1; the D gene is possibly TRBD1 (6 bases). CDR1 is SGHDT and CDR2 is YYEEEE in the germline V gene. Trimming removed 0 bases at V and 8 bases at J, with 9 bases between. The CDR3 spans 13 residues. The CDR3 is CASSLGGGYEQFF. In DNA form, the CDR3 reads TGTGCCAGCAGCTTGGGAGGGGGTTATGAGCAGTTCTTC.

The chain uses TRBV12-3 or TRBV12-4 and TRBJ2-5; 9 positions match TRBD2. The CDR3 has 15 amino acids. V shed 5 bases, J shed 2 bases, and the junction held 6 bases outside the gene matches. CDR3 region: CASSLMTSGQETQYF. In DNA form, the CDR3 reads TGTGCCAGCAGTCTCATGACTAGCGGACAAGAGACCCAGTACTTC.

The V and J genes are TRBV24-1 and TRBJ1-5, with 10 bases aligning to TRBD1. Germline loops: CDR1 KGHDR, CDR2 SFDVKD. This CDR3 is built from 16 residues. J lost 4 bases, V lost 3 bases, and 5 bases had no gene match. Written as DNA, the CDR3 is TGTGCCACCAGTGATACCGGGACAGGGGAGAATCAGCCCCAGCATTTT. This codes for CATSDTGTGENQPQHF.

The chain combines TRBV18 with TRBJ2-1; D may be TRBD2 (5 bases). V shed 0 bases and J shed 8 bases, with 11 bases lying between them. Germline values: CDR1 KGHSH, CDR2 LQKENI. The CDR3 loop spans 14 amino acids. The CDR3 region is CASSPPRLGDEQFF. The CDR3 coding sequence is TGTGCCAGCTCACCACCGAGGCTGGGAGATGAGCAGTTCTTC.

This clonotype occurred many times. This chain connects TRBV3-1 to TRBJ1-1; 8 bases agree with TRBD1. CDR3 length: 17 amino acids. V lost 0 bases and J lost 5; bases outside the gene matches: 11. CDR1 LGHDT and CDR2 YNNKEL come from the germline V gene (reference sequence). The DNA of the CDR3 is TGTGCCAGCAGCCAAGAAAGAAAACCAGGGGGCTTGACTGAAGCTTTCTTT. Translated, it gives CASSQERKPGGLTEAFF.

The chain combines TRBV7-9 with TRBJ1-1, with a tentative D call TRBD1 (6 bases). Germline lookup yields CDR1 SEHNR and CDR2 FQNEAQ (reference sequence). This CDR3 region has 16 residues. V was cut by 6 bases and J by 0 bases, with 17 bases left in between. The CDR3, as DNA: TGTGCCAGCAGAGGGGGGGCAACCGGGATGAACACTGAAGCTTTCTTT. Translating gives CASRGGATGMNTEAFF.

This clonotype was counted a few times. CDR3 protein: CASSRVDEKLFF. For the CDR3, the DNA is TGTGCCAGCAGTAGGGTGGACGAAAAACTGTTTTTT. The genes are TRBV3-1 and TRBJ1-4, with no clear D. The CDR3 length is 12 residues. Germline lookup yields CDR1 LGHDT and CDR2 YNNKEL (reference sequence). The V gene lost 6 bases and the J gene lost 8 bases, with 10 bases spanning the gap.

V usage is TRBV4-3 and J usage is TRBJ2-7; 10 nucleotides agree with TRBD1. The germline CDR1 and CDR2 sequences are LGHNA and YSLEER. This CDR3 is built from 14 residues. V lost 1 base to trimming and J lost 5 bases; unmatched junction nucleotides: 2. CDR3 loop: CASSQGQGADEQYF. The CDR3 bases are TGCGCCAGCAGCCAAGGACAGGGGGCCGACGAGCAGTACTTC.

The rearrangement uses TRBV7-2 and TRBJ2-2, with a possible D match to TRBD1 (6 bases). Looked up from germline, CDR1 is SGHTA and CDR2 is FQGNSA. This CDR3 comprises 18 residues. V dropped 0 bases and J dropped 0 bases, with 14 bases sitting between them. CDR3: CASSLAQSQGTNTGELFF. DNA for the CDR3: TGTGCCAGCAGCTTAGCGCAGAGTCAGGGGACGAACACCGGGGAGCTGTTTTTT.

This clonotype was detected a few times. This sequence joins TRBV20-1 and TRBJ1-1; a possible D gene is TRBD1 (5 bases). V was clipped by 6 bases and J by 1 base, with 18 bases between them. In germline, CDR1 is DFQATT, CDR2 SNEGSKA (reference sequence). This CDR3 comprises 15 residues. CDR3: CSASRGYGRNTEAFF. The CDR3, as DNA: TGCAGTGCATCGAGGGGCTACGGGCGGAACACTGAAGCTTTCTTT.

This clonotype was counted between two and nine times. The chain recombines TRBV21-1 with TRBJ2-1; the D segment call TRBD1 is taken from the table without a DNA check. TRBV21-1 is a listed pseudogene. There are 17 residues in the CDR3. CDR3 loop: CASSKLGTGPGFNEQFF. The CDR3 DNA sequence: TGTGCCAGCAGCAAGCTTGGGACAGGCCCGGGATTCAATGAGCAGTTCTTC.

This rearrangement joins TRBV4-2 to TRBJ2-1, with 10 bases matching TRBD2. CDR1 and CDR2 (germline): LGHNA, YNFKEQ. The CDR3 is 16 residues long. V was pared by 1 base and J by 7 bases, with 7 bases of the junction left unmatched. In DNA form, the CDR3 reads TGTGCCAGCAGCCAAGGTGCTAGCGGGAGAGGTAATGAGCAGTTCTTC. Translating it yields CASSQGASGRGNEQFF.

The chain couples TRBV20-1 to TRBJ1-1, with D hard to call. The CDR3 length is 11 residues. Germline values: CDR1 DFQATT, CDR2 SNEGSKA (reference sequence). Trimming took off 3 bases at V and 6 bases at J, with 8 bases between the two ends. The DNA for the CDR3 is TGCAGTGCTAGCCCCTCGCCTGAAGCTTTCTTT. Translating it yields CSASPSPEAFF.

The rearrangement joins TRBV5-1 to TRBJ1-2; a weak D match, TRBD1 (5 bases). Looked up from germline, CDR1 is SGHRS and CDR2 is YFSETQ. Trimming removed 0 bases at V and 8 bases at J, with 11 bases between. The CDR3 loop spans 13 amino acids. The CDR3 DNA reads TGCGCCAGCAGCTTGGCTCTAGGGGAAGGCTACACCTTC. Residues: CASSLALGEGYTF.

This clonotype appeared many times. V and J are TRBV5-4 and TRBJ1-5, with unresolved D. V was trimmed by 2 bases and J by 3 bases, leaving 3 bases between them. CDR3 length equals 12 residues. CDR1 and CDR2 from the germline V gene are SGHNT and YYREEE (reference sequence). The CDR3 loop is CASSLDNQPQHF. In DNA form, the CDR3 reads TGTGCCAGCAGCTTAGACAATCAGCCCCAGCATTTT.

This clonotype occurred a few times. V gene TRBV10-3 combines with J gene TRBJ2-7; TRBD2 matches at 7 bases. The CDR3 consists of 13 residues. Germline CDR1 ENHRY, CDR2 SYGVKD. After removal of 4 bases from V and 5 bases from J, the junction contained 5 bases not matched to a gene. The CDR3 DNA follows: TGTGCCATCAGTGTTTTGGCGGGAGACGAGCAGTACTTC. Translating it yields CAISVLAGDEQYF.